A selection of T cell receptor beta chains follows, all from one sample in a study of neurological immune-mediated disorders. TCRdb reprocessed the 5' RACE reads via MiXCR and lists one record per CDR3 protein. The sample lists 55,000 to 65,000 distinct CDR3 sequences; roughly 13% were seen once. The sequenced sample was PBMCs. Source of these receptors: an older woman with HTLV-1-associated myelopathy (HAM/TSP). Each CDR3 is given with its conserved first and last residue. D genes are given only for firm matches. The size entry is marked missing in some rows and otherwise reads once, few, many or a size class.

J,size,V,D,DNA,CDR3
TRBJ2-7,many,TRBV20-1,.,TGCAGTGCTAGAGAGGTGGTGACAGGAGCCTACGAGCAGTACTTC,CSAREVVTGAYEQYF
TRBJ2-2,medium-sized,TRBV5-1,.,TGCGCCAGCAGCTTGGACCAACCCGGGGAGCTGTTTTTT,CASSLDQPGELFF
TRBJ1-2,.,TRBV18,.,TGTGCCAGCTCACCCTGGTCAGAATATGGCTACACCTTC,CASSPWSEYGYTF
TRBJ2-3,.,TRBV7-9,.,TGTGCCAGTAGCCCCCGGGGCCCCTATACGCAGTATTTT,CASSPRGPYTQYF
TRBJ2-2,many,TRBV13,.,TGTGCCAGCAGCCAGATGGGCGGGACCGGGGAGCTGTTTTTT,CASSQMGGTGELFF
TRBJ2-1,few,TRBV11-2,.,TGTGCCAGCAGCTTAGGGTGGGGTCAAGACCGGGAGCAGTTCTTC,CASSLGWGQDREQFF
TRBJ2-6,many,TRBV28,.,TGTGCCACCTCGAGGCCCGGGGGTTCTGGGGCCAACGTCCTGACTTTC,CATSRPGGSGANVLTF
TRBJ2-5,many,TRBV5-1,TRBD1,TGCGCCAGCACCTTAGCAGGGGGCGCAGGTCAAGAGACCCAGTACTTC,CASTLAGGAGQETQYF
TRBJ2-7,many,TRBV28,.,TGTGCCAGCAGCCACCCTGGACCCTCCTACGAGCAGTACTTC,CASSHPGPSYEQYF
TRBJ2-3,many,TRBV20-1,TRBD2,TGCAGTGCTAGACCGGGACTAGCGTCATCACAGGATACGCAGTATTTT,CSARPGLASSQDTQYF
TRBJ1-1,many,TRBV6-5,TRBD1,TGTGCCAGCAGACCGACAGGGGGGGGTGAAGCTTTCTTT,CASRPTGGGEAFF
TRBJ2-7,many,TRBV7-9,TRBD1,TGTGCCAGCAGCACTAGGGACAGTGCGGTCTACGAGCAGTACTTC,CASSTRDSAVYEQYF
TRBJ2-1,many,TRBV7-9,.,TGTGCCAGCAGTAACAATGAGCAGTTCTTC,CASSNNEQFF
TRBJ2-1,few,TRBV20-1,TRBD2,TGCAGTGCCCTTAGCGGGAGGCCCATTAATGAGCAGTTCTTC,CSALSGRPINEQFF
TRBJ2-7,many,TRBV5-5,TRBD2,TGTGCCAGCAGCCGAGTAGAGCGGGGCTCCTACGAGCAGTACTTC,CASSRVERGSYEQYF
TRBJ1-1,many,TRBV20-1,.,TGCAGTGCTCTGGACAGAGGGCGGAACACTGAAGCTTTCTTT,CSALDRGRNTEAFF
TRBJ1-1,many,TRBV21-1,.,TGTGCCATGATGGCCCCTGAAGCTTTCTTT,CAMMAPEAFF
TRBJ2-2,many,TRBV7-9,.,TGTGCCAGCAGCCCACCAGGGCGGATCACCGGGGAGCTGTTTTTT,CASSPPGRITGELFF
TRBJ1-2,many,TRBV29-1,.,TGCAGCGACAAATCCAGGGTTGGCTACACCTTC,CSDKSRVGYTF
TRBJ1-3,many,TRBV3-1,TRBD1,TGTGCCAGCAGACAGGACGGGACAGTTGGAAACACCATATATTTT,CASRQDGTVGNTIYF